This entry lists 4 T cell receptor beta chains sequenced from one sample in a study of T cell responses to AZD1222 COVID-19 vaccine. Profiling relied on immunoSEQ multiplex PCR, and the TCRdb table lists in-frame clones only, not all of them. This sample has around 150,000 clones, with more than 90% found just once. The sample was peripheral blood, taken 28 days after the second AZD1222 dose. Receptor source: an adult who received the AZD1222 COVID-19 vaccine.

The gene calls are TRBV10-3 and TRBJ2-3, with TRBD2 matching 12 bases. Germline assignment: CDR1 ENHRY and CDR2 SYGVKD. This CDR3 region has 15 residues. V trimming: 8 bases; J trimming: 1 base; junction bases outside the gene matches: 4. The CDR3, as DNA: TGTGCCATCGCCGGGACTAGCGGGCGCACAGATACGCAGTATTTT. Protein sequence: CAIAGTSGRTDTQYF.

The sample holds one count of this clone. The chain combines TRBV4-1 with TRBJ2-2; D is undetermined. CDR3 length: 12 amino acids. V lost 1 base and J 7 bases, leaving 4 bases between the germline ends. Germline CDR1 MGHRA, CDR2 YSYEKL. For the CDR3, the DNA is TGCGCCAGCAGCCAAGTTAACGGGGAGCTGTTTTTT. It encodes CASSQVNGELFF.

The V and J genes are TRBV3-1 (or the pseudogene TRBV3-2) and TRBJ2-7; D uncertain. The CDR3 contains 13 residues. The V gene's germline CDR1 is LGHDT and CDR2 YNNKEL (reference sequence). Between the trimmed V and J ends, which lost 0 bases and 4 bases, there was a span of 7 bases. CDR3 sequence reads: CASSQEGAYEQYF. The CDR3 region has the DNA TGTGCCAGCAGCCAAGAAGGCGCTTACGAGCAGTACTTC.

The chain couples TRBV19 to TRBJ2-1, with TRBD2 matching 7 bases. Germline assignment: CDR1 LNHDA and CDR2 SQIVND (reference sequence). The trim removed 4 bases at V and 7 bases at J, leaving 10 bases unmatched. The CDR3 totals 15 residues. The CDR3 DNA reads as TGTGCCAGTAGTAGGATAGCGGGTAATAGGAATGAGCAGTTCTTC. This gives the protein CASSRIAGNRNEQFF.